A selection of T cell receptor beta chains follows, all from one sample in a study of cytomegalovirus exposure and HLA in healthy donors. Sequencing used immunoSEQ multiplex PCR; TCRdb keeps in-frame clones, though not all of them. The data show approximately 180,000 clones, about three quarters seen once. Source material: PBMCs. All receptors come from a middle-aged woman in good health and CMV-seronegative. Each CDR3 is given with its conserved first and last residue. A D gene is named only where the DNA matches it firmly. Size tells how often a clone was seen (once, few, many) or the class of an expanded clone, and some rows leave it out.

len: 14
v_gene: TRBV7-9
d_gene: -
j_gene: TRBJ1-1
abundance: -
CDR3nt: TGTGCCAGCAGAGTCTCACAGGGGAACACTGAAGCTTTCTTT
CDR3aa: CASRVSQGNTEAFF

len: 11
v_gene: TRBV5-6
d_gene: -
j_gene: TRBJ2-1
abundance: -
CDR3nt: TGTGCCAGCAGCTCCATCAATGAGCAGTTCTTC
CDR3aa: CASSSINEQFF

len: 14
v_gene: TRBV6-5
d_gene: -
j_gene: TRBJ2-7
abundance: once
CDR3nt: TGTGCCAGCAGTTCAGGAATTTCAAACTACGAGCAGTACTTC
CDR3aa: CASSSGISNYEQYF

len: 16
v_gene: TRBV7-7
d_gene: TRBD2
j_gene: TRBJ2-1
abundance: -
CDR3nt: TGTGCTAGCAGCTTAGGAGCTAGCGGGAGAGGCAGTGAGCAGTTCTTC
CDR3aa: CASSLGASGRGSEQFF

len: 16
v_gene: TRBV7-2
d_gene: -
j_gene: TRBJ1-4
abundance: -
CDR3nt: TGTGCCAGCAGCTTAGGAGGAGGGATAGGGGATGAAAAACTGTTTTTT
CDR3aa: CASSLGGGIGDEKLFF

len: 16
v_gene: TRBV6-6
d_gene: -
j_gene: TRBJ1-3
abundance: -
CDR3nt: TGTGCCAGCAGTTACTCGGAGTGGTCGGGTGGAAACACCATATATTTT
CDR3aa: CASSYSEWSGGNTIYF

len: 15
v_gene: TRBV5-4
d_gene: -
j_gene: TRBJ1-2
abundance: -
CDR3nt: TGTGCCAGCAGCTTGGAGGGGATCCGAGCCGGTGGCTACACCTTC
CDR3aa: CASSLEGIRAGGYTF

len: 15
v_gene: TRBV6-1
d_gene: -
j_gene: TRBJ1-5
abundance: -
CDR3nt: TGTGCCAGCATCATGCGGGGGGGAGGCAATCAGCCCCAGCATTTT
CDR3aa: CASIMRGGGNQPQHF

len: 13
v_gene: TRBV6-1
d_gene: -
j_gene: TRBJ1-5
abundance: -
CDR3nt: TGTGCCAGCAGTGAGCAGAGCAATCAGCCCCAGCATTTT
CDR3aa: CASSEQSNQPQHF

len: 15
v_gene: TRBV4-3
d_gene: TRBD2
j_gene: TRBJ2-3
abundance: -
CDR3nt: TGCGCCAGCAGCTTAGCTAGCGGGAGTCCAGATACGCAGTATTTT
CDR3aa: CASSLASGSPDTQYF

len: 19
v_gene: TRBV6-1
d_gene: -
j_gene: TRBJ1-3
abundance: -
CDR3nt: TGTGCCAGCAGTGAACTGATGGGGGGGGCCGCCGCCTCTGGAAACACCATATATTTT
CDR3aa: CASSELMGGAAASGNTIYF

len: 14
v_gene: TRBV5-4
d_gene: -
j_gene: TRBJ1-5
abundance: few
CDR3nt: TGTGCCAGCAGCTTGGGGGCAAGCAATCAGCCCCAGCATTTT
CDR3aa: CASSLGASNQPQHF

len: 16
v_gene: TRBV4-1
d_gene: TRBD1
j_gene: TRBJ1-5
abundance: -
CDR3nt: TGCGCCAGCAGCCAACAGACAGGGGGGGGCAATCAGCCCCAGCATTTT
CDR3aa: CASSQQTGGGNQPQHF

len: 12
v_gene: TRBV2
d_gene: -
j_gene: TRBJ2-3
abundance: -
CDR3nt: TGTGCCAGCAGTTCCGGGGCAGATACGCAGTATTTT
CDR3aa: CASSSGADTQYF

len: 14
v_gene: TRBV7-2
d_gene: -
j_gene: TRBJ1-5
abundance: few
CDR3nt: TGTGCCAGCAGCTTAGGAGGAGGCAATCAGCCCCAGCATTTT
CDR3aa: CASSLGGGNQPQHF

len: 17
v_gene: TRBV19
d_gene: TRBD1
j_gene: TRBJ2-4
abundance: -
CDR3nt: TGTGCCAGTAGTGCACTAAGACAGGGGGCGACCAAAAACATTCAGTACTTC
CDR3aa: CASSALRQGATKNIQYF

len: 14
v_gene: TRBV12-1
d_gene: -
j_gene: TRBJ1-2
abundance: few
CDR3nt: TGTGCCAGCAGCTTCGACAGGGATTGGAATGGCTACACCTTC
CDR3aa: CASSFDRDWNGYTF

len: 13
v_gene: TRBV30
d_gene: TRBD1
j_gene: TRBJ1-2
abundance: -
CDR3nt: TGTGCCTGGAGTAAGGGGGACAGCTATGGCTACACCTTC
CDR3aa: CAWSKGDSYGYTF

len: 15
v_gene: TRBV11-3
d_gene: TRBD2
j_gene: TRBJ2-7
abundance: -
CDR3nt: TGTGCCAGCAGCTTGCCGGGACTAGCGGCTTACGAGCAGTACTTC
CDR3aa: CASSLPGLAAYEQYF

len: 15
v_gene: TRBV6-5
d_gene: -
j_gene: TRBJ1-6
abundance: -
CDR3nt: TGTGCCAGCACCAAGACATTCGACTATAATTCACCCCTCCACTTT
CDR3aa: CASTKTFDYNSPLHF

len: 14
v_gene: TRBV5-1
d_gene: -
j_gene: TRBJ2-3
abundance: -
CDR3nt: TGCGCCAGCAGCCTGACTAGAAACACAGATACGCAGTATTTT
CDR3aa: CASSLTRNTDTQYF

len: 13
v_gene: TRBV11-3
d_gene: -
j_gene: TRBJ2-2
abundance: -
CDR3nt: TGTGCCAGCAGCTCCCGTCCCGCCGGGGAGCTGTTTTTT
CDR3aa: CASSSRPAGELFF

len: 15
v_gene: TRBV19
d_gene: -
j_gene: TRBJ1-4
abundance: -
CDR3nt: TGTGCCAGTAGTATCAGTCGCGCTAGAGGCGAAAAACTGTTTTTT
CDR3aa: CASSISRARGEKLFF

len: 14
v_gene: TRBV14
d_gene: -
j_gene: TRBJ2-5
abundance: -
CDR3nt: TGTGCCAGCAGCCCGAGTGGTCGGGGGGAGACCCAGTACTTC
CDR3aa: CASSPSGRGETQYF

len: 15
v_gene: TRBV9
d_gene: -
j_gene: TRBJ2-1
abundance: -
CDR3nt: TGTGCCAGCAGCGTAGTTGGGAGCTCCTACAATGAGCAGTTCTTC
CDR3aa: CASSVVGSSYNEQFF

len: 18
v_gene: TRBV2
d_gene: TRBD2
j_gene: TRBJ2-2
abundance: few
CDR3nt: TGTGCCAGCAGCGCACCTCGCTCTAGCGGGAATTGGGACGGGGAGCTGTTTTTT
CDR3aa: CASSAPRSSGNWDGELFF

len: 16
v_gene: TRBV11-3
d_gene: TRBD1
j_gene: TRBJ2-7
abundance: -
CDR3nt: TGTGCCAGCAGCTTAAGCTGGACACCCAGGGGGTACGAGCAGTACTTC
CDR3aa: CASSLSWTPRGYEQYF

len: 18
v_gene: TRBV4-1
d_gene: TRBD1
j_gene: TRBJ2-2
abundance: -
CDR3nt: TGCGCCAGCAGCCTGTTAACTTTTGGGGACAGGGCTCCTGGGGAGCTGTTTTTT
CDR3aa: CASSLLTFGDRAPGELFF

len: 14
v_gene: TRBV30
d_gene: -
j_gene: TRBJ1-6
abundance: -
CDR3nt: TGTGCCTGGATCCAAAGCTTCGCGTCCTCACCCCTCCACTTT
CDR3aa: CAWIQSFASSPLHF

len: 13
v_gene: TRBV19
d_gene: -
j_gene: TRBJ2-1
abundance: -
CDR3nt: TGTGCCAGTAGCATAACGCCCGTCGGGAGGCAGTTCTTC
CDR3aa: CASSITPVGRQFF

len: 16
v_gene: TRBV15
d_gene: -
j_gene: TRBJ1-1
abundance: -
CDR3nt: TGTGCCACCAGCAGAGATCTGGTACAGGGGAACACTGAAGCTTTCTTT
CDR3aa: CATSRDLVQGNTEAFF

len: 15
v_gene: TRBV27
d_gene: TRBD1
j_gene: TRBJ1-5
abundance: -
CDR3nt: TGTGCCAGCAGTAATTTCGGGACAGCTAATCAGCCCCAGCATTTC
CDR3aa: CASSNFGTANQPQHF

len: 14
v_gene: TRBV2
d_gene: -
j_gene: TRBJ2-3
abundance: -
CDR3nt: TGTGCCAGCAGTGAGGGCCTAAGCACAGATACGCAGTATTTT
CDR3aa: CASSEGLSTDTQYF

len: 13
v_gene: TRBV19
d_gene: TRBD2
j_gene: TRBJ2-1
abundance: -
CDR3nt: TGTGCCAGTAGACTAGCGGGGGTAAATGAGCAGTTCTTC
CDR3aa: CASRLAGVNEQFF

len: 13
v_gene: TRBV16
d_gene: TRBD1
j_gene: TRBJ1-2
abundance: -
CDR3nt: TGTGCCAGCAGCCTGGGACAGAGCTATGGCTACACCTTC
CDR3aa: CASSLGQSYGYTF

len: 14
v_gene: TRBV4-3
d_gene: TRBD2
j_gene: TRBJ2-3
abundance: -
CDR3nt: TGCGCCAGCAGCCAAGCACTAGCGGGAGTTTGGCAGTATTTT
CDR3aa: CASSQALAGVWQYF

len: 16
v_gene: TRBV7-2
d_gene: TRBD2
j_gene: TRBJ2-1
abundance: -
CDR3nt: TGTGCCAGCAGCTTAGCGGTGGCGGGAGGAGGCAATGAGCAGTTCTTC
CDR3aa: CASSLAVAGGGNEQFF

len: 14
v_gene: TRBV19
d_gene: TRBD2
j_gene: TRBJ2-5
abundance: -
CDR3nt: TGTGCCAGTAGCCTAGCGGGAGAGGGAGAGACCCAGTACTTC
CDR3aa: CASSLAGEGETQYF

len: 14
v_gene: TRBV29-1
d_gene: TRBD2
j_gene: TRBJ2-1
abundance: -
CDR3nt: TGCAGCGTTCAGGCTAGCGGGCCCTACAATGAGCAGTTCTTC
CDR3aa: CSVQASGPYNEQFF